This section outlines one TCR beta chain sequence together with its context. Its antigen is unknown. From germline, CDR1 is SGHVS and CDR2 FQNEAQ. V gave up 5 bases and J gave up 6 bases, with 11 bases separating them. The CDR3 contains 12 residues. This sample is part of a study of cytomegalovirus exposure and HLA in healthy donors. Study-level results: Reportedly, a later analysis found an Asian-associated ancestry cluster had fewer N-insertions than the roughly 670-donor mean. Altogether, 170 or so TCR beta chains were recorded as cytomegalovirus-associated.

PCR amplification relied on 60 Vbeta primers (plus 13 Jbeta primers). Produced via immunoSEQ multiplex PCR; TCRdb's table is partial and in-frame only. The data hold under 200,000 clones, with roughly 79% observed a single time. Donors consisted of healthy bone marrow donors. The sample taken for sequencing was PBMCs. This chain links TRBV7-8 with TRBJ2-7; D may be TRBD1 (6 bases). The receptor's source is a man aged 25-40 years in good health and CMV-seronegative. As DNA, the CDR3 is TGTGCCAGCAGCACACCAGGGGTCGAGCAGTACTTC. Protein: CASSTPGVEQYF.